Shown below are 5 T cell receptor beta chains from a single sample sequenced in a study of blood T cell repertoires in COVID-19. The assay was immunoSEQ multiplex PCR, and TCRdb's table has in-frame clones only and misses some. The table includes about 220,000 clones, roughly 88% detected once. The sequenced sample consisted of PBMCs or T cells enriched from blood (not recorded which). Receptors were obtained from a woman aged 40 to 55 with acute COVID-19.

This clone was seen once. The chain is built from TRBV25-1 and TRBJ1-5; D call uncertain. The CDR3 is 14 residues long. Trimming removed 6 bases from V and 1 base from J, with 10 bases in between. Germline CDR1 is MGHDK and CDR2 is SYGVNS. This chain's CDR3 is CASSSAVSNQPQHF. CDR3 DNA: TGTGCCAGCAGCTCAGCGGTCAGCAATCAGCCCCAGCATTTT.

The chain combines TRBV2 with TRBJ1-2; 11 bases line up with TRBD1. Losses at the gene ends were 6 bases for V and 7 bases for J; bases not matched to a gene: 4. The CDR3 covers 13 residues. Germline CDR1 and CDR2: SNHLY and FYNNEI. For the CDR3, the DNA is TGTGCCAGCAGGGGGACAGGGGGAGGTGGCTACACCTTC. Translation gives CASRGTGGGGYTF.

The chain uses TRBV19 and TRBJ1-3; D not resolved. V was pared by 8 bases and J by 1 base, with 12 bases between. CDR1 is LNHDA, CDR2 SQIVND, per germline (reference sequence). This CDR3 has 14 residues. The CDR3: CASFGALSGNTIYF. Written as DNA, the CDR3 is TGTGCCAGTTTCGGAGCCCTATCTGGAAACACCATATATTTT.

The rearrangement joins TRBV6-4 to TRBJ2-5; D unresolved. From germline, CDR1 is MRHNA and CDR2 SNTAGT. V was pared by 6 bases and J by 3 bases, with 11 bases between. CDR3 size: 13 residues. For the CDR3, the DNA is TGTGCCAGCAGCGTTCAGGAAAAAGAGACCCAGTACTTC. As protein: CASSVQEKETQYF.

The rearrangement links TRBV9 to TRBJ2-2; 7 bases agree with TRBD2. V lost 3 bases, J lost 4 bases, and 6 bases stayed unmatched. CDR3 length: 15 residues. Looked up from germline, CDR1 is SGDLS and CDR2 is YYNGEE. The CDR3 DNA sequence: TGTGCCAGCAGCGGGGAGGGAGGGGTCACCGGGGAGCTGTTTTTT. This codes for CASSGEGGVTGELFF.